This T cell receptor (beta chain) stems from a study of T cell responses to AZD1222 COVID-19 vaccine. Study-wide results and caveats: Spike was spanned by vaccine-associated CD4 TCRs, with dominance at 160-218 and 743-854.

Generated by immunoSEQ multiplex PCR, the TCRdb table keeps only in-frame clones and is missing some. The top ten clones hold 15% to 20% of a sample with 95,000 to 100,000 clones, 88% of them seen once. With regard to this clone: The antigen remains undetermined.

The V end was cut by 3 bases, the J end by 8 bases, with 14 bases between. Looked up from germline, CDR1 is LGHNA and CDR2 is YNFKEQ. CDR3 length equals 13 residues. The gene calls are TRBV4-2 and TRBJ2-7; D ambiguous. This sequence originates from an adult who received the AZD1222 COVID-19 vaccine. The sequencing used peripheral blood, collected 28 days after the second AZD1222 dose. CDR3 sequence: CASSQDRTGQQYF. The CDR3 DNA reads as TGTGCCAGCAGCCAGGATAGAACCGGACAGCAGTACTTC.